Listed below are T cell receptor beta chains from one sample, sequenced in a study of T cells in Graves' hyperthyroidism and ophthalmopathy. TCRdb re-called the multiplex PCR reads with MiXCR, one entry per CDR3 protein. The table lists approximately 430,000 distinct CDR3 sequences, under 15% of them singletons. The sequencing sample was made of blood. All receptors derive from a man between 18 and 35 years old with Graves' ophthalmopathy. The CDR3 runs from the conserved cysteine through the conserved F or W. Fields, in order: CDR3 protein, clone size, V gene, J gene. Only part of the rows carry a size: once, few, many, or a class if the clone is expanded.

CDR3: CASSPRFSRSNEQFF; size: .; V: TRBV18; J: TRBJ2-1
CDR3: CASSQDVRGAGTQYF; size: many; V: TRBV4-2; J: TRBJ2-5
CDR3: CSVVSQATYEQYF; size: few; V: TRBV29-1; J: TRBJ2-7
CDR3: CASSWGGVTGANVLTF; size: many; V: TRBV11-2; J: TRBJ2-6
CDR3: CAISVQGKKETQYF; size: few; V: TRBV10-3; J: TRBJ2-5
CDR3: CASSDPNTEAFF; size: many; V: TRBV7-8; J: TRBJ1-1
CDR3: CASSYGTVLYGYTF; size: few; V: TRBV6-5; J: TRBJ1-2
CDR3: CTSSPRGGINYGYTF; size: .; V: TRBV6-1; J: TRBJ1-2
CDR3: CASRVRTGYGGYTF; size: .; V: TRBV6-1; J: TRBJ1-2
CDR3: CASSLGLAQETQYF; size: many; V: TRBV5-1; J: TRBJ2-5
CDR3: CASSWQGAIYEQFF; size: .; V: TRBV27; J: TRBJ2-1